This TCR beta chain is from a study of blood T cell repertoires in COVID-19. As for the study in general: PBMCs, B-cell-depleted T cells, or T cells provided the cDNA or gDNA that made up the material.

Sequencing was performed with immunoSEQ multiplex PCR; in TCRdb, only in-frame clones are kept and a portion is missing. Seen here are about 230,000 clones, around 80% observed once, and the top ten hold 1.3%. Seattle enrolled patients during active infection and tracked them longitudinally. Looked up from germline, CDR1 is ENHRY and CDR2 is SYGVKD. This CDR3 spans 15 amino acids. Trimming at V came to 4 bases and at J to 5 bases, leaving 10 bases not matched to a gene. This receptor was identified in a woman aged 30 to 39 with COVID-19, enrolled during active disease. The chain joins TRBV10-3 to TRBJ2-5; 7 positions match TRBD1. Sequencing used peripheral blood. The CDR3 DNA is TGTGCCATCAGTGCCGACAGGGCCGCGATGGAGACCCAGTACTTC. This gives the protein CAISADRAAMETQYF.